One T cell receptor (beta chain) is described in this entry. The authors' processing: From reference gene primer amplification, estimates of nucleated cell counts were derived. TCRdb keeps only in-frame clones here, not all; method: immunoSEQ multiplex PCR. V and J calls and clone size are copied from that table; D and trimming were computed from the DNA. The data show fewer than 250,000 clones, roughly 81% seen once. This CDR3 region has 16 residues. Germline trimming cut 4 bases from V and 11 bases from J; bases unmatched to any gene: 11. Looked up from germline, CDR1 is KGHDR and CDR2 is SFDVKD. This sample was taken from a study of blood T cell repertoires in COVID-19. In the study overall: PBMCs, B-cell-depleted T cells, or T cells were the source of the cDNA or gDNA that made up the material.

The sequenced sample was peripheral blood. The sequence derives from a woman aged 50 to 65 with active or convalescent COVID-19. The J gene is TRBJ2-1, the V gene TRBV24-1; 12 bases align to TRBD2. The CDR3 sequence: CATSESTSGSLEKQFF. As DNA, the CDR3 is TGTGCCACCAGTGAGTCGACTAGCGGGAGCCTGGAGAAGCAGTTCTTC.